The rows below give T cell receptor beta chains drawn from one sample of a study of cytomegalovirus exposure and HLA in healthy donors. The assay was immunoSEQ multiplex PCR, and TCRdb's table has in-frame clones only and misses some. The data show about 170,000 clones, 75% to 85% seen once. The specimen sequenced was PBMCs. These receptors were obtained from a woman between 50 and 59 years old in good health and CMV-seronegative. The conserved cysteine and the conserved F or W are not part of the CDR3 here.

TRBJ2-1 TRBV7-2 ASSLGTHYNEQF
TRBJ2-5 TRBV20-1 SARDEAQY
TRBJ2-7 TRBV27 ASRTGSYEQY
TRBJ2-5 TRBV6-4 ASSRTSGRDATQY
TRBJ1-2 TRBV4-1 ASSQEGPRHGYT
TRBJ2-1 TRBV14 ASSPRGDPEQF
TRBJ2-1 TRBV21-1 ASSKRPPGLAGDEEQF
TRBJ1-3 TRBV19 ASSMGRAGNTIY
TRBJ2-6 TRBV5-1 ASSVGVAGANVLT
TRBJ2-7 TRBV25-1 ASRSPGTTYEQY
TRBJ2-1 TRBV27 ASSLRGDRGLAASYNEQF
TRBJ2-5 TRBV27 ASSLYPPPGLETQY
TRBJ2-7 TRBV6-1 ASSRDSNRYEQY
TRBJ1-1 TRBV7-9 SSSFAGTEAF
TRBJ1-4 TRBV7-9 SSGAGNEKLF
TRBJ2-1 TRBV5-1 ASSLWSALIYNEQF
TRBJ1-1 TRBV5-1 ASSSGTGFTEAF
TRBJ2-7 TRBV9 ASSSAGTSGSFPYEQY
TRBJ1-2 TRBV19 ASSPLGRGQGGDYGYT
NA TRBV5-1 ASSLAQGSTYEQY
TRBJ2-3 TRBV28 ASSLRGGVRGDTQY